This TCR beta chain came from a study of OX40 agonist ivuxolimab in advanced cancers. Findings and limits, study-wide: Doses of 0.1 to 3.0 mg/kg were accompanied by clonal expansion of CD4+ and CD8+ blood T cells by week 6. Some nonresponders likewise displayed low normalized T-cell clonal expansion.

The method was immunoSEQ multiplex PCR; TCRdb's version includes in-frame clones alone and lacks a portion of them. This sample carries tens of thousands of clones, over 80% of them seen once, and the ten largest clones take about 9.6%. CDR1 and CDR2 from the germline V gene are SGDLS and YYNGEE. The CDR3 is made up of 15 amino acids. Trimming took 4 bases from V and 4 from J, leaving 14 bases between them. A single count supports this clone. Its antigen remains unknown. The chain combines TRBV9 with TRBJ2-2, with D tentatively TRBD1 (7 bases). The TCR was taken from an adult with an advanced solid tumor such as melanoma, head and neck, liver or kidney cancer. The sequences come from CD4+ or CD8+ T cells sorted from blood, collected in a trial of the OX40 agonist ivuxolimab. The CDR3: CASSPSGGLTGELFF. As DNA, the CDR3 is TGTGCCAGCAGCCCATCAGGGGGGCTCACCGGGGAGCTGTTTTTT.